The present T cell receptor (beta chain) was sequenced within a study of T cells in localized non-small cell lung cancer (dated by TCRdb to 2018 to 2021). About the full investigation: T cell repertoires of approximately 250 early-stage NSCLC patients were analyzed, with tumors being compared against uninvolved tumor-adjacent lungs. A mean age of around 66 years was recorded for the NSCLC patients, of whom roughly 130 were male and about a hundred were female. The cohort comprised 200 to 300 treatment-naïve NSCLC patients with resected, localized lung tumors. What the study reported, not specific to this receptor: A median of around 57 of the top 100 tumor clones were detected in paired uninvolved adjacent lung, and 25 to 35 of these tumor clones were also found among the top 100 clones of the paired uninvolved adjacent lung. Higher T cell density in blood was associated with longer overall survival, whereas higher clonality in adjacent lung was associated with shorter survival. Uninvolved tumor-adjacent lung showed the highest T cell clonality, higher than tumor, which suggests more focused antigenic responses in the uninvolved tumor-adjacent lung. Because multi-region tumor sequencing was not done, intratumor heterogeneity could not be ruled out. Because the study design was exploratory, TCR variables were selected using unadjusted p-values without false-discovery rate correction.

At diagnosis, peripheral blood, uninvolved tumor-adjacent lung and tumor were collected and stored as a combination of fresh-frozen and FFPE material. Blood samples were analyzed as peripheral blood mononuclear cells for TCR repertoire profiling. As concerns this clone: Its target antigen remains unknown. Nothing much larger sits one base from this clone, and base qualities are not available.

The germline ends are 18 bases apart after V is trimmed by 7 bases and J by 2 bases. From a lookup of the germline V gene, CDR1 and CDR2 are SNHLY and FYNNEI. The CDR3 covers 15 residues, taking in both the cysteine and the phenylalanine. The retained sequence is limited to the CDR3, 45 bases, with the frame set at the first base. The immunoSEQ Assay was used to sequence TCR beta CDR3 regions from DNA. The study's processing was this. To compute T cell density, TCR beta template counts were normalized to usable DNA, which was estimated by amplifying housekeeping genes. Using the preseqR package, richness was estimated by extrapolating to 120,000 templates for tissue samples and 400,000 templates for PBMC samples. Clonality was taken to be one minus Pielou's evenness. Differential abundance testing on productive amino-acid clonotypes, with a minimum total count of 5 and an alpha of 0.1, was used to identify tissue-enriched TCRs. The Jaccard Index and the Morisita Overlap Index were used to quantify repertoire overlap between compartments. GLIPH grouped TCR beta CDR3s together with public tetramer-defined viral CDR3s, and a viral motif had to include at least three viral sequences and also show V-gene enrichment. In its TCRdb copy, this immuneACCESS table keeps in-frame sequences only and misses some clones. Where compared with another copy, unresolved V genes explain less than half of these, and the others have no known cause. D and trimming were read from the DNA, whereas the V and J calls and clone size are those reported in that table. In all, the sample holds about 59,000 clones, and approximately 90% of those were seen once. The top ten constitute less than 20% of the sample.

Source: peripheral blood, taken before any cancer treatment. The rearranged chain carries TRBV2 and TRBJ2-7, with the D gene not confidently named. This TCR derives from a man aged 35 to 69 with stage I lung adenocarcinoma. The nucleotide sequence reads TGTGCCAGCACTGACCGGGTGGGATCTGCCTACGAGCAGTACTTC. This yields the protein CASTDRVGSAYEQYF.